The 27 T cell receptor beta chains reported below all come from one sample, sequenced in a study of T cells in Graves' hyperthyroidism and ophthalmopathy. Amplification targeted TCR beta CDR3 regions from RNA transcripts. A set of HTBI primers served as the primers for a first-round RT-PCR of the TCR CDR3. One entry per CDR3 protein results from TCRdb running MiXCR on the multiplex PCR reads. Of 750,000 to 900,000 distinct CDR3 sequences in the sample, 35% to 40% were seen once. What was sequenced was blood. The receptors shown here come from a man between 18 and 35 years old with Graves' hyperthyroidism.

This clonotype was counted ten times or more. This chain uses TRBV15 with TRBJ2-7; D is possibly TRBD1 (6 bases). The CDR3 is 14 residues long. Germline V gene lookup returns CDR1 LNHNV and CDR2 YYDKDF (reference sequence). Trimming took off 3 bases at V and 3 bases at J, with 12 bases between the two ends. CDR3 sequence (DNA): TGTGCCACCAGCAGGGGCCGGGACAACTACGAGCAGTACTTC. Translated: CATSRGRDNYEQYF.

This chain uses TRBV9 with TRBJ2-3; 7 nucleotides agree with TRBD1. This CDR3 is built from 14 residues. Germline loops: CDR1 SGDLS, CDR2 YYNGEE. With 4 bases clipped from V and 5 bases from J, the junction kept 7 bases outside the gene matches. The CDR3, as DNA: TGTGCCAGCAGCTTAGCGACAGGGCGAGATACGCAGTATTTT. The encoded protein is CASSLATGRDTQYF.

The chain employs TRBV30 and TRBJ2-7; D call uncertain. V dropped 2 bases and J dropped 2 bases, with 10 bases sitting between them. The CDR3 runs 13 residues. Germline V lookup: CDR1 GTSNPN, CDR2 SVGIG (reference sequence). CDR3: CAWSPRMTYEQYF. CDR3 sequence (DNA): TGTGCCTGGAGTCCCAGGATGACCTACGAGCAGTACTTC.

This clonotype was seen a handful of times. V usage is TRBV7-9 and J usage is TRBJ2-7; D may correspond to TRBD1 or TRBD2 (5 bases each). The V end lost 7 bases, the J end lost 0 bases, and 13 bases lay between the germline ends. Germline lookup yields CDR1 SEHNR and CDR2 FQNEAQ (reference sequence). CDR3 size: 14 residues. DNA for the CDR3: TGTGCCAGCAACTCCTGGGACGCCTCCTACGAGCAGTACTTC. Translation gives CASNSWDASYEQYF.

This clonotype has a handful of counts. Being one base from a much bigger clone, this may be a read error. The chain has TRBV2 and TRBJ2-5, with a tentative D call TRBD2 (6 bases). CDR3 length: 14 amino acids. Germline V gene lookup returns CDR1 SNHLY and CDR2 FYNNEI. V lost 4 bases to trimming and J lost 5 bases, with 14 bases between them. DNA for the CDR3: TGTGCCAGCAGTGTCGGGGGTGGATCGGAGACCCAGTACTTC. Translating gives CASSVGGGSETQYF.

The chain carries TRBV20-1 and TRBJ2-5, with 11 nucleotides matching TRBD1. The germline V gene encodes CDR1 DFQATT and CDR2 SNEGSKA (reference sequence). CDR3 length equals 15 residues. V shed 6 bases, J shed 5 bases, and the junction held 11 bases outside the gene matches. The CDR3 nucleotides read TGCAGTGCCCGACCCGGGACAGGGGGAACGGAGACCCAGTACTTC. Protein: CSARPGTGGTETQYF.

As regards this clonotype: Possible read error: a much larger clone is one base away. The chain combines TRBV7-7 with TRBJ2-7, with TRBD1 matching 10 bases. The CDR3 spans 15 residues. From germline, CDR1 is SSHAT and CDR2 FNYEAQ (reference sequence). The DNA for the CDR3 is TGTGCTAGCAGCTTAGGGGACAGGGGAACCTACGGGCAGTACTTC. It codes for CASSLGDRGTYGQYF. The full variable domain, its missing parts supplied by reference TRBV7-7 and TRBJ2-7, is GAGVSQSPRYKVTKRGQDVTLRCDPISSHATLYWYQQALGQGPEFLTYFNYEAQPDKSGLPSDRFSAERPEGSISTLTIQRTEQRDSAMYRCASSLGDRGTYGQYFGPGTRLTVT.

This chain links TRBV6-6 with TRBJ2-2, with 10 bases matching TRBD1. J gave up 6 bases and V 6 bases, and 10 bases lay outside the gene matches. Germline V gives CDR1 MNHNY, CDR2 SVGAGI (reference sequence). The CDR3 sequence is 16 residues long. The chain's CDR3 is CASSPTGTGVAGELFF. CDR3 in DNA: TGTGCCAGCAGCCCCACAGGGACAGGGGTCGCCGGGGAGCTGTTTTTT.

This clonotype has only a few counts. This chain joins TRBV2 and TRBJ2-7; the D is unclear. V lost 2 bases and J 3 bases, leaving 11 bases between the germline ends. CDR3 length: 14 residues. CDR1 is SNHLY, CDR2 FYNNEI, per germline. The CDR3 DNA is TGTGCCAGCAGTGAATTACCTATACGCTACGAGCAGTACTTC. Translation gives CASSELPIRYEQYF. Based on the CDR3 plus reference TRBV2 and TRBJ2-7, the full variable domain is EPEVTQTPSHQVTQMGQEVILRCVPISNHLYFYWYRQILGQKVEFLVSFYNNEISEKSEIFDDQFSVERPDGSNFTLKIRSTKLEDSAMYFCASSELPIRYEQYFGPGTRLTVT.

Turning to this clonotype: A much larger clonotype is one base distant, so this may be a read error. J is TRBJ1-1 and V is TRBV7-2, with D perhaps matching TRBD1 (6 bases). Trimming pared 7 bases from V and 0 bases from J, leaving 18 bases between. The CDR3 is made up of 16 amino acids. The germline V gene encodes CDR1 SGHTA and CDR2 FQGNSA. This chain's CDR3 is CASTQSAGAMNTEAFF. DNA for the CDR3: TGTGCCAGCACCCAAAGTGCGGGGGCCATGAACACTGAAGCTTTCTTT.

The chain recombines TRBV12-3 or TRBV12-4 with TRBJ1-1, with TRBD1 matching 7 bases. Losses at the gene ends were 1 base for V and 1 base for J; bases not matched to a gene: 3. This CDR3 region has 15 residues. CDR3: CASSLEDRWNTEAFF. The CDR3 coding sequence is TGTGCCAGCAGTTTAGAGGACAGGTGGAACACTGAAGCTTTCTTT.

On this clonotype: This may be a read error: a much more frequent sequence differs by one nucleotide. This rearrangement joins TRBV7-2 to TRBJ2-7; D gene ambiguous. The CDR3 loop spans 14 amino acids. Germline V gene lookup returns CDR1 SGHTA and CDR2 FQGNSA. CDR3 DNA: TGTGCCAGCAGCTTCGCATCGACCACCTACGAGCGGTACTTC. Protein sequence: CASSFASTTYERYF.

This clonotype was counted many times. V is TRBV7-2 and J is TRBJ1-6, with D unresolved. Germline-derived CDR1 and CDR2 are SGHTA and FQGNSA. The V and J ends lost 5 bases and 9 bases respectively, with 11 bases between them. The CDR3 covers 13 residues. DNA for the CDR3: TGTGCCAGCAGCCCCGACCGGATTTCACCCCTCCACTTT. It encodes CASSPDRISPLHF.

This clonotype showed up many times. The chain joins TRBV29-1 to TRBJ2-2; D not certain. CDR1 and CDR2 (germline): SQVTM, ANQGSEA. Trimming took off 4 bases at V and 3 bases at J, with 6 bases between the two ends. CDR3 length: 12 amino acids. In DNA form, the CDR3 reads TGCAGCGTTGGGGCTGACACCGGGGAGCTGTTTTTT. Translating gives CSVGADTGELFF.

This clonotype was found a few times. The chain uses TRBV7-3 and TRBJ2-2; 8 bases agree with TRBD2. The CDR3 is made up of 15 amino acids. The germline V gene encodes CDR1 SGHTA and CDR2 FQGTGA. V lost 4 bases to trimming and J lost 7 bases; unmatched junction nucleotides: 8. CDR3 protein: CASSSTSGGGGELFF. DNA of the CDR3: TGTGCCAGCAGCTCTACTAGCGGTGGAGGCGGGGAGCTGTTTTTT.

CDR3 protein: CASSLEGRGDNYGYTF. The CDR3 DNA reads TGTGCCAGCAGTTTAGAGGGCAGGGGGGATAACTATGGCTACACCTTC. The rearrangement links TRBV12-3 or TRBV12-4 to TRBJ1-2; 7 bases match TRBD1. This CDR3 region has 16 residues. With 1 base clipped from V and 1 base from J, the junction kept 6 bases outside the gene matches.

The table lists this clonotype with a few counts. The J gene is TRBJ2-7, the V gene TRBV7-8; 15 nucleotides agree with TRBD2. V lost 4 bases and J lost 4; bases outside the gene matches: 11. The CDR3 runs 18 residues. CDR1 is SGHVS and CDR2 is FQNEAQ in the germline V gene. The CDR3, as DNA: TGTGCCAGCAGCTCGGGACTAGCGGGGGGAAGGATCGGATACGAGCAGTACTTC. Residues: CASSSGLAGGRIGYEQYF.

This clonotype was counted many times. The rearrangement links TRBV29-1 to TRBJ2-7, with TRBD2 matching 10 bases. CDR1 and CDR2 (germline): SQVTM, ANQGSEA. With 4 bases clipped from V and 0 bases from J, the junction kept 6 bases outside the gene matches. This CDR3 is built from 15 residues. The CDR3 spells CSVALTSGDSYEQYF. The CDR3 DNA follows: TGCAGCGTTGCCTTAACTAGCGGGGACTCCTACGAGCAGTACTTC.

The chain recombines TRBV10-3 with TRBJ1-5; TRBD1 aligns across 10 bases. The CDR3 length is 18 residues. From germline, CDR1 is ENHRY and CDR2 SYGVKD. J gave up 0 bases and V 3 bases, and 8 bases lay outside the gene matches. DNA for the CDR3: TGTGCCATCAGTGAACCGACCGGGACAGGGGATAGCAATCAGCCCCAGCATTTT. Translation: CAISEPTGTGDSNQPQHF.

This clonotype was seen a few times. This sequence joins TRBV4-3 and TRBJ2-7, with D perhaps TRBD2 (5 bases). Germline CDR1 LGHNA, CDR2 YSLEER. Trimming removed 2 bases from V and 5 bases from J, with 10 bases in between. The CDR3 extends over 13 amino acids. CDR3 sequence reads: CASSQTTGDEQYF. The CDR3 DNA sequence: TGCGCCAGCAGCCAAACTACCGGGGACGAGCAGTACTTC.

This clonotype was counted only a few times. The V call is TRBV6-1, the J call TRBJ2-7; tentatively, D is TRBD1 or TRBD2 (5 bases each). The germline V gene encodes CDR1 MNHNS and CDR2 SASEGT. Trimming cost V 5 bases and J 6 bases, with 20 bases left between them. CDR3 size: 15 residues. This chain's CDR3 is CASSQTGDGSFEQYF. The CDR3, as DNA: TGTGCCAGCAGTCAAACCGGGGACGGGTCTTTCGAGCAGTACTTC.

This chain uses TRBV19 with TRBJ1-6, with a tentative D call TRBD1 (6 bases). This CDR3 is 15 amino acids long. The V gene lost 5 bases and the J gene lost 8 bases, with 16 bases spanning the gap. CDR1 is LNHDA, CDR2 SQIVND, per germline (reference sequence). CDR3 nucleotide sequence: TGTGCCAGTAGTGTCCGGGACACCGGGGATTCACCCCTCCACTTT. The encoded protein is CASSVRDTGDSPLHF.

As to this clonotype: This may arise from a read error, as a much more abundant clone is one base away. The chain joins TRBV10-3 to TRBJ2-7; D unresolved. Germline CDR1 and CDR2: ENHRY and SYGVKD. This CDR3 has 14 amino acids. CDR3 bases: TGTGCCATCAGTGAGTCGACTCGAGGATACGGGCAGTACTTC. Residues: CAISESTRGYGQYF.

In the case of this clonotype: This may be a read error, as it is one base from a much larger clone. J is TRBJ2-7 and V is TRBV29-1; TRBD2 agrees at 11 bases. Germline CDR1 SQVTM, CDR2 ANQGSEA. The CDR3 consists of 14 residues. The CDR3 loop reads CGVETSGDLREQYF. DNA of the CDR3: TGCGGCGTTGAGACTAGCGGGGATCTTCGGGAGCAGTACTTC.

The V call is TRBV29-1, the J call TRBJ1-3; tentative D call: TRBD1 (5 bases). The germline CDR1 and CDR2 sequences are SQVTM and ANQGSEA. The V end lost 8 bases, the J end lost 4 bases, and 9 bases lay between the germline ends. This CDR3 has 11 residues. CDR3 amino acids: CSPDRGNTIYF. DNA of the CDR3: TGCAGCCCCGACAGAGGAAACACCATATATTTT.

This clonotype was seen ten or more times. The rearrangement joins TRBV6-5 to TRBJ1-6; 7 bases match TRBD1. The junction had 8 bases not matched to a gene; V was cut back by 8 bases and J by 16 bases. Germline-derived CDR1 and CDR2 are MNHEY and SVGAGI. The CDR3 contains 11 residues. The CDR3 bases are TGTGCCAGCGCATGGCAGGGGGGTCTCCACTTT. Translation: CASAWQGGLHF.

The J gene is TRBJ2-7, the V gene TRBV2, with D uncertain. Per germline, CDR1 SNHLY and CDR2 FYNNEI. CDR3 length: 11 residues. The germline V and J ends were trimmed by 8 bases and 2 bases, with 7 bases remaining between them. The CDR3 nucleotides are TGTGCCAGCTATGGGCCCTACGAGCAGTACTTC. It codes for CASYGPYEQYF.